The rows below give T cell receptor beta chains drawn from one sample of a study of blood T cell repertoires in COVID-19. The assay was immunoSEQ multiplex PCR, and TCRdb's table has in-frame clones only and misses some. The data hold 250,000 to 350,000 clones, with roughly 90% observed a single time. The sequencing sample was made of peripheral blood. The receptor set was obtained from a woman between 40 and 55 years old who had recovered from COVID-19. The CDR3 runs from the conserved cysteine through the conserved F or W. The order of the fields is D gene, V gene, clone size, J gene, CDR3 DNA, CDR3 protein. A D gene is named only where the DNA matches it firmly. The size field is filled for only some rows; it gives once, few, many or a size class.

D gene: -; V gene: TRBV5-1; clone size: -; J gene: TRBJ2-7; CDR3 DNA: TGCGCCAGCAGCCGGGACACCGATACCTACGAGCAGTACTTC; CDR3 protein: CASSRDTDTYEQYF
D gene: -; V gene: TRBV11-3; clone size: -; J gene: TRBJ2-5; CDR3 DNA: TGTGCCAGCAGCTTTTCTAGCGAAGAGACCCAGTACTTC; CDR3 protein: CASSFSSEETQYF
D gene: TRBD1; V gene: TRBV18; clone size: -; J gene: TRBJ1-2; CDR3 DNA: TGTGCCAGCTCGAAAATGACACAGGGGCCCTCTAACTATGGCTACACCTTC; CDR3 protein: CASSKMTQGPSNYGYTF
D gene: TRBD2; V gene: TRBV30; clone size: -; J gene: TRBJ2-2; CDR3 DNA: TGTGCCTGCCAGACAGCGGGAGTCGGATCCGCTGGCACCGGGGAGCTGTTTTTT; CDR3 protein: CACQTAGVGSAGTGELFF
D gene: TRBD1; V gene: TRBV7-9; clone size: -; J gene: TRBJ1-6; CDR3 DNA: TGTGCCAGCAGCGCCCAGGGGGCTGAATCACCCCTCCACTTT; CDR3 protein: CASSAQGAESPLHF
D gene: TRBD2; V gene: TRBV29-1; clone size: once; J gene: TRBJ2-2; CDR3 DNA: TGCAGCGTTGAATCCCCCCGCCGGGGGGGCACCGGGGAGCTGTTTTTT; CDR3 protein: CSVESPRRGGTGELFF
D gene: TRBD2; V gene: TRBV6-1; clone size: -; J gene: TRBJ2-1; CDR3 DNA: TGTGCCAGCAGTGACCTGAACCCCTCTAGCGGCCCCCCCGAGGATGAGCAGTTCTTC; CDR3 protein: CASSDLNPSSGPPEDEQFF
D gene: -; V gene: TRBV5-1; clone size: -; J gene: TRBJ2-3; CDR3 DNA: TGCGCCAGCAGCTTGGCCGCGGATACGCAGTATTTT; CDR3 protein: CASSLAADTQYF
D gene: -; V gene: TRBV2; clone size: -; J gene: TRBJ1-3; CDR3 DNA: TGTGCCAGCAGTCTCCAGGCCCACTCTGGAAACACCATATATTTT; CDR3 protein: CASSLQAHSGNTIYF
D gene: -; V gene: TRBV27; clone size: -; J gene: TRBJ1-1; CDR3 DNA: TGTGCCAGCAGTTTTAATGACGCCCAAGGGAGAGCTTTCTTT; CDR3 protein: CASSFNDAQGRAFF
D gene: TRBD2; V gene: TRBV29-1; clone size: -; J gene: TRBJ2-1; CDR3 DNA: TGCAGCGTTCCGGGACTAGCCGCCAATGAGCAGTTCTTC; CDR3 protein: CSVPGLAANEQFF
D gene: TRBD2; V gene: TRBV6-5; clone size: -; J gene: TRBJ2-3; CDR3 DNA: TGTGCCATCACACTAGCGGGAGTCGGGGATACGCAGTATTTT; CDR3 protein: CAITLAGVGDTQYF
D gene: -; V gene: TRBV6-5; clone size: -; J gene: TRBJ2-1; CDR3 DNA: TGTGCCAGCAGTTACTCTAGCGGACCCTACAATGAGCAGTTCTTC; CDR3 protein: CASSYSSGPYNEQFF
D gene: TRBD2; V gene: TRBV19; clone size: -; J gene: TRBJ2-6; CDR3 DNA: TGTGCCAGTAGTCTGACTAGCGGAAGCTCTGGGGCCAACGTCCTGACTTTC; CDR3 protein: CASSLTSGSSGANVLTF
D gene: -; V gene: TRBV19; clone size: once; J gene: TRBJ1-4; CDR3 DNA: TGTGCCAGTAGTCCCGAACAGGGATTAGCAACTAATGAAAAACTGTTTTTT; CDR3 protein: CASSPEQGLATNEKLFF
D gene: -; V gene: TRBV20-1; clone size: -; J gene: TRBJ2-1; CDR3 DNA: TGCAGTGCTAGTCCCCCAGCGGCGGTATACAATGAGCAGTTCTTC; CDR3 protein: CSASPPAAVYNEQFF
D gene: -; V gene: TRBV4-1; clone size: -; J gene: TRBJ2-5; CDR3 DNA: TGCGCCAGCAGTTGGTCGGGTATTCAAGAGACCCAGTACTTC; CDR3 protein: CASSWSGIQETQYF
D gene: -; V gene: TRBV30; clone size: -; J gene: TRBJ2-7; CDR3 DNA: TGTGCCTGGAGGGCCCTCTCGGAGCAGTACTTC; CDR3 protein: CAWRALSEQYF
D gene: TRBD1; V gene: TRBV28; clone size: -; J gene: TRBJ2-1; CDR3 DNA: TGTGCCAGCAGTTTCGGCCTGGGGGCAGGGGGCTGGTACAATGAGCAGTTCTTC; CDR3 protein: CASSFGLGAGGWYNEQFF
D gene: TRBD1; V gene: TRBV18; clone size: -; J gene: TRBJ2-1; CDR3 DNA: TGTGCCAGCTCACCCCGGGGACAGGGTAAGGCCCACAATGAGCAGTTCTTC; CDR3 protein: CASSPRGQGKAHNEQFF
D gene: TRBD1; V gene: TRBV18; clone size: -; J gene: TRBJ1-5; CDR3 DNA: TGTGCCAGCTCGCCCGGGACAGGCCCAAATCAGCCCCAGCATTTT; CDR3 protein: CASSPGTGPNQPQHF
D gene: TRBD2; V gene: TRBV27; clone size: -; J gene: TRBJ2-7; CDR3 DNA: TGTGCCAGCAGTCAACAACTAGCGGGAGCCTACGAGCAGTACTTC; CDR3 protein: CASSQQLAGAYEQYF
D gene: -; V gene: TRBV14; clone size: -; J gene: TRBJ2-5; CDR3 DNA: TGTGCCAGCAGCCAAGTTTCGCTAGCTGTGGAGACCCAGTACTTC; CDR3 protein: CASSQVSLAVETQYF
D gene: -; V gene: TRBV29-1; clone size: -; J gene: TRBJ2-3; CDR3 DNA: TGCAGCGTTTCGCGGGGACGCACAGATACGCAGTATTTT; CDR3 protein: CSVSRGRTDTQYF
D gene: -; V gene: TRBV3-1/TRBV3-2; clone size: -; J gene: TRBJ1-2; CDR3 DNA: TGTGCCAGCAGCCAAGATTTCGCCCGGGAAACTGGCTACACCTTC; CDR3 protein: CASSQDFARETGYTF
D gene: -; V gene: TRBV5-1; clone size: few; J gene: TRBJ2-1; CDR3 DNA: TGCGCCAGCAGCTTGGGTGGGAGCTCCTACAATGAGCAGTTCTTC; CDR3 protein: CASSLGGSSYNEQFF
D gene: -; V gene: TRBV7-9; clone size: -; J gene: TRBJ2-5; CDR3 DNA: TGTGCCAGCAGCAACTGGCAGGGGGGCGCCGGTTCGGAGACCCAGTACTTC; CDR3 protein: CASSNWQGGAGSETQYF
D gene: TRBD1; V gene: TRBV15; clone size: -; J gene: TRBJ1-4; CDR3 DNA: TGTGCCACCAGCAGGGGGACAGGGACTGAAAAACTGTTTTTT; CDR3 protein: CATSRGTGTEKLFF
D gene: -; V gene: TRBV12-3/TRBV12-4; clone size: -; J gene: TRBJ2-2; CDR3 DNA: TGTGCCAGCAGACTAGTACCTCTGGAGCTGTTTTTT; CDR3 protein: CASRLVPLELFF
D gene: -; V gene: TRBV30; clone size: -; J gene: TRBJ1-2; CDR3 DNA: TGTGCCTGGAGTCGGGACACCGGGACACTACAGAATTATGGCTACACCTTC; CDR3 protein: CAWSRDTGTLQNYGYTF
D gene: -; V gene: TRBV11-2; clone size: -; J gene: TRBJ2-1; CDR3 DNA: TGTGCCAGCAGCCGAGTTTTTGAGTCATCCTCTGAGCAGTTCTTC; CDR3 protein: CASSRVFESSSEQFF
D gene: -; V gene: TRBV7-2; clone size: -; J gene: TRBJ2-5; CDR3 DNA: TGTGCCAGCAGCCCGACCGGGGGAGAGACCCAGTACTTC; CDR3 protein: CASSPTGGETQYF
D gene: TRBD1; V gene: TRBV11-2; clone size: -; J gene: TRBJ2-7; CDR3 DNA: TGTGCCAGCAGCTCGTACGGGACAGGGGACTACGAGCAGTACTTC; CDR3 protein: CASSSYGTGDYEQYF
D gene: TRBD2; V gene: TRBV6-5; clone size: -; J gene: TRBJ2-7; CDR3 DNA: TGTGCCAGCTCGCGGGGACTAGCGGACTACGAGCAGTACTTC; CDR3 protein: CASSRGLADYEQYF
D gene: -; V gene: TRBV30; clone size: -; J gene: TRBJ1-2; CDR3 DNA: TGTGCCTGGAGTGACCCCTTCAGGGGCGGCTACACCTTC; CDR3 protein: CAWSDPFRGGYTF
D gene: -; V gene: TRBV7-7; clone size: -; J gene: TRBJ2-5; CDR3 DNA: TGTGCTAGCAGCTTGGGGTACGGGGACCAAGAGACCCAGTACTTC; CDR3 protein: CASSLGYGDQETQYF
D gene: -; V gene: TRBV6-1; clone size: -; J gene: TRBJ2-1; CDR3 DNA: TGTGCCAGCAGTGAGATACACGAGCAGTTCTTC; CDR3 protein: CASSEIHEQFF
D gene: TRBD1; V gene: TRBV5-1; clone size: -; J gene: TRBJ1-1; CDR3 DNA: TGCGCCAGCAGCTCGGGACAGCGGGACACTGAAGCTTTCTTT; CDR3 protein: CASSSGQRDTEAFF
D gene: -; V gene: TRBV10-3; clone size: once; J gene: TRBJ2-5; CDR3 DNA: TGTGCCATCAGTGAGTCAGGGGGTGAAGAGACCCAGTACTTC; CDR3 protein: CAISESGGEETQYF
D gene: TRBD2; V gene: TRBV11-3; clone size: few; J gene: TRBJ2-1; CDR3 DNA: TGTGCCAGCAGCGTACGACTAGCGGGGGACAATGAGCAGTTCTTC; CDR3 protein: CASSVRLAGDNEQFF
D gene: -; V gene: TRBV3-1/TRBV3-2; clone size: few; J gene: TRBJ1-5; CDR3 DNA: TGTGCCAGCTCCCCTCGTGGACAGAACAATCAGCCCCAGCATTTT; CDR3 protein: CASSPRGQNNQPQHF
D gene: TRBD2; V gene: TRBV19; clone size: once; J gene: TRBJ2-5; CDR3 DNA: TGTGCCAGCGTGGCGACTAGCGGGAGCGGGGAGACCCAGTACTTC; CDR3 protein: CASVATSGSGETQYF
D gene: TRBD2; V gene: TRBV18; clone size: -; J gene: TRBJ2-7; CDR3 DNA: TGTGCCAGCTCACCCGGGACTAGCGGGAGCCACGAGCAGTACTTC; CDR3 protein: CASSPGTSGSHEQYF
D gene: TRBD2; V gene: TRBV2; clone size: -; J gene: TRBJ2-2; CDR3 DNA: TGTGCCAGCAGGCCGACTAGCGGGACGAACACCGGGGAGCTGTTTTTT; CDR3 protein: CASRPTSGTNTGELFF
D gene: TRBD2; V gene: TRBV28; clone size: -; J gene: TRBJ2-7; CDR3 DNA: TGTGCCAGCAGTTCCCGGGGGGGACTAGCCTTCTACGAGCAGTACTTC; CDR3 protein: CASSSRGGLAFYEQYF
D gene: TRBD2; V gene: TRBV20-1; clone size: -; J gene: TRBJ2-1; CDR3 DNA: TGCAGTGCTCGAGGGACTAGTGGGGAGTTCTTC; CDR3 protein: CSARGTSGEFF
D gene: -; V gene: TRBV20-1; clone size: -; J gene: TRBJ2-7; CDR3 DNA: TGCAGTGCTAGAGATCCGGAGAAGCAGTACTTC; CDR3 protein: CSARDPEKQYF
D gene: -; V gene: TRBV10-3; clone size: -; J gene: TRBJ1-5; CDR3 DNA: TGTGCCATCAGTGAAGCTGCCAGGGGCAATCAGCCCCAGCATTTT; CDR3 protein: CAISEAARGNQPQHF
D gene: -; V gene: TRBV10-3; clone size: -; J gene: TRBJ2-5; CDR3 DNA: TGTGCCACCCGGGATTTGGGGGAGACCCAGTACTTC; CDR3 protein: CATRDLGETQYF
D gene: -; V gene: TRBV30; clone size: -; J gene: TRBJ2-5; CDR3 DNA: TGTGCCTGGACCCCACTTGAGTACCAAGAGACCCAGTACTTC; CDR3 protein: CAWTPLEYQETQYF